This TCR beta chain was documented in a study of cytomegalovirus exposure and HLA in healthy donors. V gave up 2 bases and J gave up 4 bases, with 15 bases separating them. CDR1 MNHNY and CDR2 SVGAGI come from the germline V gene (reference sequence). The CDR3 totals 15 residues. Study-level results: Cytomegalovirus-associated TCR beta chains were listed, numbering approximately 150. In vitro checks showed that a few CMV-associated chains really do target CMV antigens.

In the case of this clone: Its target is not known.

Here immunoSEQ multiplex PCR was the method, and the copy in TCRdb shows in-frame clones only, minus some. The table records around 90,000 clones, approximately 81% of them present only once. The clonotype comes from a woman aged 18-29 years in good health and CMV-seropositive. The sequenced sample was PBMCs. This chain joins TRBV6-6 and TRBJ2-7, with D perhaps matching TRBD1 (5 bases). CDR3 coding DNA: TGTGCCAGCAGTTACCCGGGCAGGGCGGTATACGAGCAGTACTTC. Protein product: CASSYPGRAVYEQYF.